This T cell receptor beta chain was sequenced for a study of response to subunit inactivated influenza vaccine. General observations from the study: The authors offered the suggestion that each seasonal influenza vaccination recruits few new T cells.

TCRdb reprocessed the RT-PCR reads via MiXCR and lists one record per CDR3 protein. The table shows over 400,000 distinct CDR3 sequences, with 13% occurring only once. This clonotype was seen only a few times. The antigen is undetermined. Per the germline V gene, CDR1 is SEHNR and CDR2 is FQNEAQ (reference sequence). Germline trimming cut 5 bases from V and 2 bases from J; bases unmatched to any gene: 10. The CDR3 has 16 amino acids. This rearrangement joins TRBV7-9 to TRBJ1-2; 8 nucleotides align to TRBD1. Source: PBMCs from blood, taken about 40 days after vaccination. This clonotype was obtained from a man aged 50-59 years who received an inactivated influenza vaccine. The CDR3 DNA reads TGTGCCAGCAGCGACCTGGACAGGGCGAACAACTATGGCTACACCTTC. Translated: CASSDLDRANNYGYTF.